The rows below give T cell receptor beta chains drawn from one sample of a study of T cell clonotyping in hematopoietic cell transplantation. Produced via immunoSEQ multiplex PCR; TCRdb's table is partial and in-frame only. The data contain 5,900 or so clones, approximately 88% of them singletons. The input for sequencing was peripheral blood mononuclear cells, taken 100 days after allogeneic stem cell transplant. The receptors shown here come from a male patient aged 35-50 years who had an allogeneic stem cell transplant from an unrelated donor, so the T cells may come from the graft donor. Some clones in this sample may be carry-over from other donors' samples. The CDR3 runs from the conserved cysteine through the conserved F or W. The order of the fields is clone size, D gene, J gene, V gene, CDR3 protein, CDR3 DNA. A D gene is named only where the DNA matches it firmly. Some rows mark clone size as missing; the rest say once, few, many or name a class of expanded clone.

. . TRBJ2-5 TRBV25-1 CASSEWETQYF TGTGCCAGCAGTGAGTGGGAGACCCAGTACTTC
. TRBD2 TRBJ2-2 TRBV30 CAWSHLTSGVNTGELFF TGTGCCTGGAGTCACTTGACTAGCGGAGTGAACACCGGGGAGCTGTTTTTT
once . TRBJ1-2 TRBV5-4 CASSLAGDDGYTF TGTGCCAGCAGCTTGGCAGGGGATGATGGCTACACCTTC
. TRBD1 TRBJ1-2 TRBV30 CAWSPDRDYGYTF TGTGCCTGGAGTCCCGACAGGGACTATGGCTACACCTTC
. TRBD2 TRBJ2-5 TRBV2 CASRHSGLAGIKETQYF TGTGCCAGCAGACATTCCGGACTAGCGGGGATAAAAGAGACCCAGTACTTC
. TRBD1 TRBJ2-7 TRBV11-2 CASSFRVGDRSSYEQYF TGTGCCAGCAGCTTTCGGGTAGGGGACAGGAGCTCCTACGAGCAGTACTTC
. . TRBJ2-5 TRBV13 CASSSRFWGNETQYF TGTGCCAGCAGCTCCAGGTTTTGGGGGAACGAGACCCAGTACTTC
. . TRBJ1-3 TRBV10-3 CATKGSSSGNTIYF TGTGCCACCAAGGGTTCAAGCTCTGGAAACACCATATATTTT
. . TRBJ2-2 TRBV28 CASLDSSTGELFF TGTGCCAGCTTGGACAGTTCCACCGGGGAGCTGTTTTTT
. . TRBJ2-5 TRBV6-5 CASSYLQGRDQETQYF TGTGCCAGCAGTTACTTACAGGGTCGGGACCAAGAGACCCAGTACTTC
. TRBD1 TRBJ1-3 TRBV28 CASSSQGTDSRGNTIYF TGTGCCAGCAGTTCACAGGGGACTGATTCTCGTGGAAACACCATATATTTT
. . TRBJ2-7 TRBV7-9 CASSWQGGSYEQYF TGTGCCAGCAGCTGGCAGGGGGGTTCCTACGAGCAGTACTTC
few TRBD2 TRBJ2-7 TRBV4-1 CASSQETGSGREQYF TGCGCCAGCAGCCAAGAAACAGGCTCCGGGAGGGAGCAGTACTTC
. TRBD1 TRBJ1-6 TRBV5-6 CASSSRGDKYSPLHF TGTGCCAGCAGCTCCAGGGGGGACAAGTATTCACCCCTCCACTTT
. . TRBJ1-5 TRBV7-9 CASSSERVGSQPQHF TGTGCCAGCAGCTCAGAAAGGGTCGGGAGTCAGCCCCAGCATTTT
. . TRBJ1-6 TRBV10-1 CASSRTQRDSPLHF TGCGCCAGCAGCAGGACACAACGGGATTCACCCCTCCACTTT
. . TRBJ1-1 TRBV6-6 CASSSVGGGEAFF TGTGCCAGCAGTTCCGTCGGGGGGGGTGAAGCTTTCTTT
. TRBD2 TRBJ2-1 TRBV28 CASSSGLAGFGDEQFF TGTGCCAGCAGTTCAGGACTAGCGGGGTTTGGGGATGAGCAGTTCTTC
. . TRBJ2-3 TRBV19 CASSIDRPSRGTDTQYF TGTGCCAGTAGTATAGATCGGCCTAGCCGGGGCACAGATACGCAGTATTTT
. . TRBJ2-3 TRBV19 CASSQTYTQYF TGTGCCAGTAGTCAAACCTATACGCAGTATTTT
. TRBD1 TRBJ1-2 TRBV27 CASSSAGGTRYGYTF TGTGCCAGCAGTTCAGCAGGGGGCACTCGCTATGGCTACACCTTC
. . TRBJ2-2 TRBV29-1 CSATGQLNTGELFF TGCAGCGCTACCGGACAGCTCAACACCGGGGAGCTGTTTTTT
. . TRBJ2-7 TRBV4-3 CASSQVLGASYEQYF TGCGCCAGCAGCCAAGTCCTAGGGGCTAGCTACGAGCAGTACTTC
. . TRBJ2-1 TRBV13 CASSPPDSSSYNEQFF TGTGCCAGCAGCCCCCCGGACAGTTCCTCCTACAATGAGCAGTTCTTC
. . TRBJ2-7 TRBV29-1 CSVAGAGLSYEQYF TGCAGCGTCGCAGGGGCTGGGTTGTCCTACGAGCAGTACTTC
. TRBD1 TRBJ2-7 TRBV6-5 CASSWGTGETRSEQYF TGTGCCAGCAGTTGGGGGACAGGGGAAACACGGAGTGAGCAGTACTTC
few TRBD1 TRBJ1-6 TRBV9 CASRTGDSPLHF TGTGCCAGCAGGACAGGGGATTCACCCCTCCACTTT
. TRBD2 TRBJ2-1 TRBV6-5 CASSVLTSGYNEQFF TGTGCCAGCAGTGTACTTACTAGCGGATACAATGAGCAGTTCTTC
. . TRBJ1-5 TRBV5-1 CASSLGAQPQHF TGCGCCAGCAGCTTAGGGGCTCAGCCCCAGCATTTT
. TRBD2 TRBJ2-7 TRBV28 CASTPGGGQNLYEQYF TGTGCCAGCACCCCGGGGGGGGGCCAAAATCTCTACGAGCAGTACTTC
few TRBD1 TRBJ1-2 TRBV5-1 CASSLSRGPRRNYGYTF TGCGCCAGCAGCTTGTCCAGGGGGCCGCGTCGTAACTATGGCTACACCTTC
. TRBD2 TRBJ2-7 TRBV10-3 CAINAGDTYEQYF TGTGCCATCAACGCGGGGGATACCTACGAGCAGTACTTC
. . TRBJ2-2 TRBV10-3 CASLRGQVLANTGELFF TGTGCCTCACTTCGGGGGCAGGTGCTCGCGAACACCGGGGAGCTGTTTTTT
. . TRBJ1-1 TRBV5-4 CASSSSRGAAGAFF TGTGCCAGCAGCTCCTCCCGAGGGGCCGCGGGAGCTTTCTTT
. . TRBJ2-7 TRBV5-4 CASSFELRGPSYEQYF TGTGCCAGCAGCTTTGAGCTCCGGGGCCCCTCCTACGAGCAGTACTTC
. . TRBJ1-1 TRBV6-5 CASSYEVARGTEAFF TGTGCCAGCAGTTACGAAGTTGCCAGGGGCACTGAAGCTTTCTTT
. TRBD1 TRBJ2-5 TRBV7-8 CASSLTHINRGSETQYF TGTGCCAGCAGCTTAACCCACATTAACAGGGGGTCGGAGACCCAGTACTTC
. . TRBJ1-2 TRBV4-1 CASSQVGRGGWGYTF TGCGCCAGCAGCCAAGTGGGCAGGGGTGGCTGGGGCTACACCTTC
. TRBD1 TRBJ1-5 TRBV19 CASRVTGGRNQPQHF TGTGCCAGTAGGGTGACAGGGGGCAGGAATCAGCCCCAGCATTTT
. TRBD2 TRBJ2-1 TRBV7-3 CASSSIAGGNNEQFF TGTGCCAGCAGCTCGATAGCGGGGGGGAACAATGAGCAGTTCTTC
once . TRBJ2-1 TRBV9 CASSVVGANEQFF TGTGCCAGCAGCGTAGTAGGGGCGAATGAGCAGTTCTTC
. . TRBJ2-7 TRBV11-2 CASSSLGQVSYEQYF TGTGCCAGCAGCTCCCTGGGACAAGTCTCCTACGAGCAGTACTTC
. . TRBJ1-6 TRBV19 CASSMSHNSPLHF TGTGCCAGTAGTATGAGTCACAATTCACCCCTCCACTTT
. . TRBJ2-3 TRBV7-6 CASSPQEVADTQYF TGTGCCAGCAGCCCACAGGAGGTGGCAGATACGCAGTATTTT
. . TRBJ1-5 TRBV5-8 CASTLRNQPQHF TGTGCCAGCACCCTTCGTAATCAGCCCCAGCATTTT
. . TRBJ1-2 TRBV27 CASSFGDDYGYTF TGTGCCAGCAGTTTCGGCGACGACTATGGCTACACCTTC
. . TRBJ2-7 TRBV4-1 CASSHRTATYEQYF TGCGCCAGCAGCCATCGGACGGCCACCTACGAGCAGTACTTC
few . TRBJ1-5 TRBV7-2 CASSRQRAQPQHF TGTGCCAGCAGCCGGCAGAGGGCTCAGCCCCAGCATTTT
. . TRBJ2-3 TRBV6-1 CASPGTTTDTQYF TGTGCCAGCCCCGGGACAACCACAGATACGCAGTATTTT
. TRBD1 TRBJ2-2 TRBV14 CASSQEGQGRGGELFF TGTGCCAGCAGCCAAGAGGGACAGGGACGAGGCGGGGAGCTGTTTTTT
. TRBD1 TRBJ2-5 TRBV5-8 CASSYPGQGTMGGETQYF TGTGCCAGCAGCTACCCGGGACAGGGGACTATGGGGGGAGAGACCCAGTACTTC
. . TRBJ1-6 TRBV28 CASSWGAYNSPLHF TGTGCCAGCAGTTGGGGGGCCTATAATTCACCCCTCCACTTT
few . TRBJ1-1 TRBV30 CAWRRQGNTEAFF TGTGCCTGGAGACGTCAGGGGAACACTGAAGCTTTCTTT